The T cell receptor beta chain under discussion was sequenced for a study of blood T cell repertoires in COVID-19. Study background: Donors in the United States, Italy and Spain gave samples during acute or convalescent COVID-19.

Clones were sequenced by immunoSEQ multiplex PCR, and TCRdb holds only the in-frame ones, with some missing. The top ten hold about 1.9% of the sample, which has under 250,000 clones, around 83% seen once. Comment on this clone: Its ends do not fully match the called genes, so a read error is possible.

The specimen sequenced was peripheral blood. The sequence came from a man under 40 who had recovered from COVID-19.

The CDR3, as DNA: TGTGCCAGCAGCAAACTAGCGTACAGTGAGCAGTTCTTC. Translating gives CASSKLAYSEQFF. This sequence joins TRBV12-3 or TRBV12-4 and TRBJ2-1, with 7 bases matching TRBD2. The CDR3 contains 13 residues.